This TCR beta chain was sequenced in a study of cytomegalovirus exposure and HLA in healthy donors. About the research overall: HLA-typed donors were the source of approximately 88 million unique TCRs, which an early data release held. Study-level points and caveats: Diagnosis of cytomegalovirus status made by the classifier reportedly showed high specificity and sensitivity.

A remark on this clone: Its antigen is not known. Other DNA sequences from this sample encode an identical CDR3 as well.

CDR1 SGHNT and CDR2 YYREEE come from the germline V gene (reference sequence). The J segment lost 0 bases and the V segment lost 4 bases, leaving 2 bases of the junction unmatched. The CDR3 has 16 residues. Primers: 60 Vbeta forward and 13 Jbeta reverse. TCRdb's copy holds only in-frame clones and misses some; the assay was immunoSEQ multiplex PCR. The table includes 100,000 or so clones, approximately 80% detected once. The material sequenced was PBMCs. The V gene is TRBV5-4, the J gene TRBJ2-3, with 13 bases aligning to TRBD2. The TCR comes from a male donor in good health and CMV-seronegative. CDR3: CASSRGLAGSTDTQYF. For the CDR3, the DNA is TGTGCCAGCAGCCGGGGACTAGCGGGGAGCACAGATACGCAGTATTTT. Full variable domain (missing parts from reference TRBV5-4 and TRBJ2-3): ETGVTQSPTHLIKTRGQQVTLRCSSQSGHNTVSWYQQALGQGPQFIFQYYREEENGRGNFPPRFSGLQFPNYSSELNVNALELDDSALYLCASSRGLAGSTDTQYFGPGTRLTVL.